The rows below give T cell receptor beta chains drawn from one sample of a study of T cell clonotyping in hematopoietic cell transplantation. Produced via immunoSEQ multiplex PCR; TCRdb's table is partial and in-frame only. The sample consists of about 13,000 clones, 92% of them appearing once. Sequenced material: PBMCs, taken 100 days after allogeneic stem cell transplant. These receptors originate from a female patient aged 50-60 years who had an allogeneic stem cell transplant from an unrelated donor, so the T cells may come from the graft donor. Some clones in this sample may be carry-over from other donors' samples. CDR3s include the opening cysteine and the closing phenylalanine or tryptophan. D genes are given only for firm matches. Only part of the rows carry a size: once, few, many, or a class if the clone is expanded.

J gene,clone size,D gene,V gene,CDR3 protein,CDR3 DNA
TRBJ1-5,-,TRBD1,TRBV6-6,CASRLTRTGRNWPQHF,TGTGCCAGCAGATTGACACGGACAGGGAGGAATTGGCCCCAGCATTTT
TRBJ1-6,-,-,TRBV30,CAWRRQSRGLNSPLHF,TGTGCCTGGAGACGACAGTCCAGAGGGTTAAATTCACCCCTCCACTTT
TRBJ2-5,-,TRBD2,TRBV19,CASRDPGRETQYF,TGTGCCAGTAGAGATCCCGGGAGGGAGACCCAGTACTTC
TRBJ2-5,-,TRBD1,TRBV5-1,CASRVGQGETQYF,TGCGCCAGCAGGGTGGGACAGGGGGAGACCCAGTACTTC
TRBJ2-7,-,-,TRBV7-8,CASSLGSQGHSSYEQYF,TGTGCCAGCAGCTTAGGTTCACAGGGCCATTCCTCCTACGAGCAGTACTTC
TRBJ1-4,-,-,TRBV20-1,CSARPSEKLFF,TGCAGTGCGCGACCCAGTGAAAAACTGTTTTTT
TRBJ2-2,-,TRBD1,TRBV19,CASSRTGANGELFF,TGTGCCAGTAGCAGGACAGGGGCGAACGGGGAGCTGTTTTTT
TRBJ2-1,once,TRBD2,TRBV5-1,CASSLSLAGPSSYNEQFF,TGCGCCAGCAGCTTGTCGCTAGCGGGACCAAGCTCCTACAATGAGCAGTTCTTC
TRBJ2-1,-,TRBD2,TRBV10-3,CAISVTSEGGIHNEQFF,TGTGCCATCAGCGTGACTAGCGAGGGTGGGATACACAATGAGCAGTTCTTC
TRBJ2-6,-,-,TRBV4-2,CASSQDEWEGARGANVLTF,TGTGCCAGCAGCCAAGATGAATGGGAGGGGGCGCGTGGGGCCAACGTCCTGACTTTC
TRBJ2-2,-,-,TRBV28,CASIRRGRDTGELFF,TGTGCCAGCATCAGACGGGGGCGGGACACCGGGGAGCTGTTTTTT
TRBJ1-1,-,TRBD1,TRBV5-8,CASSADRANTEAFF,TGTGCCAGCAGCGCGGACAGGGCGAACACTGAAGCTTTCTTT
TRBJ2-6,-,-,TRBV28,CASSLWSSGANVLTF,TGTGCCAGCAGTTTATGGAGCTCTGGGGCCAACGTCCTGACTTTC
TRBJ2-6,-,-,TRBV4-1,CASSHLGQLNVLTF,TGCGCCAGCAGCCATCTAGGCCAACTCAACGTCCTGACTTTC